The rows below give T cell receptor beta chains drawn from one sample of a study of T cell clonotyping in hematopoietic cell transplantation. Using immunoSEQ multiplex PCR, the repertoire was profiled, and TCRdb retains in-frame clones only, with some absent. The sample has approximately 44,000 clones; roughly 96% are singletons. Sequencing input: peripheral blood mononuclear cells. Receptors originate from a man aged 25-45 years in good health. Some clones in this sample may be carry-over from other donors' samples. The CDR3 runs from the conserved cysteine through the conserved F or W. Expanded clones get a size class; other rows say once, few or many, or leave the size out.

abundance,v_gene,CDR3aa
once,TRBV30,CAWNTGGTQYF
NA,TRBV15,CATSSRTSGINEQYF
NA,TRBV2,CASRPLGAQNTEAFF
NA,TRBV30,CAWIGRTGGGLNTEAFF
NA,TRBV10-1,CASGEGNQPQHF
NA,TRBV9,CASSVGPSGGRYEQYF
NA,TRBV19,CASSTTENTEAFF
NA,TRBV7-2,CASSSSLAGVLETQYF
NA,TRBV4-3,CASSQERGTAVRYTF
NA,TRBV4-3,CASSQDRDYTQYF
NA,TRBV30,CAWSVRRAYEQYF
NA,TRBV4-1,CASSQAGGQGNSPLHF
NA,TRBV25-1,CASIWPYNEQFF
NA,TRBV6-5,CASSLQGNYGYTF
NA,TRBV4-1,CASSQRVYDGYTF
NA,TRBV7-8,CATTSGRSGANVLTF
NA,TRBV19,CASSIVGSTEAFF
once,TRBV7-2,CASSLVHRQNQPQHF
NA,TRBV7-3,CASSSTGDQPQHF
NA,TRBV6-5,CASSYSDRVYNGYTF
NA,TRBV9,CASSVGSGGGEQFF
NA,TRBV29-1,CSGGLDSNEQFF
NA,TRBV5-1,CASSFADLASEQYF
NA,TRBV12-5,CASGLGAHNQPQHF
NA,TRBV29-1,CSVRQGGEKLFF
NA,TRBV2,CASNVVLPDRFAYNEQFF
NA,TRBV19,CASSPARIPYEQYF
NA,TRBV6-4,CASSEGQGYGYTF
once,TRBV7-2,CASSLGLPQETQYF
NA,TRBV5-6,CASSLSGWVDQPQHF
NA,TRBV7-8,CASSYGVFTEAFF
NA,TRBV10-3,CAISAARDNYGYTF
NA,TRBV2,CASSELAQNEQFF
NA,TRBV7-2,CASSLASPRNSPLHF
NA,TRBV27,CASKQGANYGYTF
NA,TRBV27,CASSPNPAGSQPQHF
once,TRBV7-3,CASSLMTSANTDTQYF